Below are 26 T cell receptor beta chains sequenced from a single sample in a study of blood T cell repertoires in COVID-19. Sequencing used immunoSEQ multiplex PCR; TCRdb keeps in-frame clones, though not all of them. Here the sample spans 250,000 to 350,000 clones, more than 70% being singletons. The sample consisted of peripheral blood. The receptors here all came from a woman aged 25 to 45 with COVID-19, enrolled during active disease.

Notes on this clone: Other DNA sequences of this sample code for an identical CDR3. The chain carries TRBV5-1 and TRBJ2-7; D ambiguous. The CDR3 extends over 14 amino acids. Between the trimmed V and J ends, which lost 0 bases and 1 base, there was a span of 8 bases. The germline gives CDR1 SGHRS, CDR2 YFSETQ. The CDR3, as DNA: TGCGCCAGCAGCTTGGCGGGTCGGTCCTACGAGCAGTACTTC. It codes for CASSLAGRSYEQYF.

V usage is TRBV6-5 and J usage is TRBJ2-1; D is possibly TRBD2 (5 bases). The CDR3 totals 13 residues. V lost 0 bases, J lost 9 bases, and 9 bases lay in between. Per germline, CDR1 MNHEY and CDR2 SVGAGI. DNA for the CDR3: TGTGCCAGCAGTTACTCCGGCGGAGGTGAGCAGTTCTTC. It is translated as CASSYSGGGEQFF.

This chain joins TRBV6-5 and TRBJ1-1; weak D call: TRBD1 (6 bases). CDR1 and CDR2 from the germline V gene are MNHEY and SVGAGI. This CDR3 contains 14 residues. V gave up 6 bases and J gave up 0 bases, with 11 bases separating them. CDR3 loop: CASRDGQLNTEAFF. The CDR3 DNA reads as TGTGCCAGCAGGGATGGACAGTTGAACACTGAAGCTTTCTTT.

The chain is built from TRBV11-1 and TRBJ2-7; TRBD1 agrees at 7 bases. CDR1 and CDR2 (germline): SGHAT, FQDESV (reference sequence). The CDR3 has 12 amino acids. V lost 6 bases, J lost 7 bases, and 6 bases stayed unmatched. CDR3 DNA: TGTGCCAGCAGGAAGACAGGGAGTGAGCAGTACTTC. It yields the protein CASRKTGSEQYF.

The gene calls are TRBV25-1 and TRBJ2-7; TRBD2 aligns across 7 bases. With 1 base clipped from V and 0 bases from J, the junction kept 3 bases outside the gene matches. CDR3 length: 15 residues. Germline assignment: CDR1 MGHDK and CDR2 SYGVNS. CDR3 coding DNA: TGTGCCAGCAGTGAATGGGCGGGAGTCTCCTACGAGCAGTACTTC. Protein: CASSEWAGVSYEQYF.

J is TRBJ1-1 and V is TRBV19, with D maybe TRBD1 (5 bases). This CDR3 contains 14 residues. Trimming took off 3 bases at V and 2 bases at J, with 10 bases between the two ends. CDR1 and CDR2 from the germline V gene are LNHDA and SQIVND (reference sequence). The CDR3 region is CASSMTVRNTEAFF. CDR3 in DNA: TGTGCCAGTAGTATGACAGTCCGAAACACTGAAGCTTTCTTT.

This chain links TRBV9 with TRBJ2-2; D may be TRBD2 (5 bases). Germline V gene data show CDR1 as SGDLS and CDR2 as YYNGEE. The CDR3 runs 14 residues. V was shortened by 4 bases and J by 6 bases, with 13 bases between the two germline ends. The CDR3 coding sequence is TGTGCCAGCAGCCCCGTACCGAGGGCCGGGGAGCTGTTTTTT. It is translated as CASSPVPRAGELFF.

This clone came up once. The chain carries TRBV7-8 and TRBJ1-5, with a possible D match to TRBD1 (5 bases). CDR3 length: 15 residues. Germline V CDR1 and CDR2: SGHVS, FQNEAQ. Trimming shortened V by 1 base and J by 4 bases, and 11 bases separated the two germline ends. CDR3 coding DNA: TGTGCCAGCAGCTTAGTGGGGGGGAGGAATCAGCCCCAGCATTTT. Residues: CASSLVGGRNQPQHF.

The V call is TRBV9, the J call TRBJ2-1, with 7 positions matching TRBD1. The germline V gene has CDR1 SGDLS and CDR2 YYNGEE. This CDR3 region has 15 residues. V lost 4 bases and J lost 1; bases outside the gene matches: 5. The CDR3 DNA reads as TGTGCCAGCAGCTTAGTGGGACAGTCCTACAATGAGCAGTTCTTC. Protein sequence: CASSLVGQSYNEQFF.

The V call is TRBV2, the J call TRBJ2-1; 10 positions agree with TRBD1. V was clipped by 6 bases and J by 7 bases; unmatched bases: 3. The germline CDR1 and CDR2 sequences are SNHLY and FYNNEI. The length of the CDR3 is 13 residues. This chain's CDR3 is CASRDRGRNEQFF. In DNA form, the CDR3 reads TGTGCCAGCAGGGACAGGGGGAGGAATGAGCAGTTCTTC.

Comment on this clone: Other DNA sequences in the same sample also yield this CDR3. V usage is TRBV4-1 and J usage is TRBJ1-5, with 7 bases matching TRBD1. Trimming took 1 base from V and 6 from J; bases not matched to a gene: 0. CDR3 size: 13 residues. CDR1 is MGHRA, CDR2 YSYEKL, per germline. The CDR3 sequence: CASSQAGGQPQHF. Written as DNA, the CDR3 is TGCGCCAGCAGCCAAGCAGGGGGTCAGCCCCAGCATTTT.

The CDR3 DNA reads as TGTGCCAGCAGCTTAGTGGGGACAGCCTACGAGCAGTACTTC. Translating it yields CASSLVGTAYEQYF. The V and J genes are TRBV7-9 and TRBJ2-7, with TRBD1 identical over 7 bases. This CDR3 contains 14 residues. Trimming cost V 1 base and J 2 bases; bases outside gene matches: 2. The V gene's germline CDR1 is SEHNR and CDR2 FQNEAQ (reference sequence).

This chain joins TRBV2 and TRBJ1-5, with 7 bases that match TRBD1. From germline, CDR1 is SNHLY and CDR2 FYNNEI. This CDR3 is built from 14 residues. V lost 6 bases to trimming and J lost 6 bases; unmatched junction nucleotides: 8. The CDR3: CASRARQGTQPQHF. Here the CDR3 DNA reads TGTGCCAGCAGGGCAAGACAGGGAACTCAGCCCCAGCATTTT. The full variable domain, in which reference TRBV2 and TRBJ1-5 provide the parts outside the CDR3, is EPEVTQTPSHQVTQMGQEVILRCVPISNHLYFYWYRQILGQKVEFLVSFYNNEISEKSEIFDDQFSVERPDGSNFTLKIRSTKLEDSAMYFCASRARQGTQPQHFGDGTRLSIL.

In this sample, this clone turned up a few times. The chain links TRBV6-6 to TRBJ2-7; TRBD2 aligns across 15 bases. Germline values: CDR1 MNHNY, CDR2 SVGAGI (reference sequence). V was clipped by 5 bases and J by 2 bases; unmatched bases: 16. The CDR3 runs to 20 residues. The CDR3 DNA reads TGTGCCAGCAGTCCATACACCGGGACTAGCGGGAGGCCCCGACCCTACGAGCAGTACTTC. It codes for CASSPYTGTSGRPRPYEQYF.

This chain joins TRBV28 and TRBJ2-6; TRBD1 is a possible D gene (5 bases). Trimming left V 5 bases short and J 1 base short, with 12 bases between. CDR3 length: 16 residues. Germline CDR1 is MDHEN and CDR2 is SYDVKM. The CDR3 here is CASSPLGVSGANVLTF. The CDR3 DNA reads TGTGCCAGCAGTCCCCTAGGGGTTTCTGGGGCCAACGTCCTGACTTTC.

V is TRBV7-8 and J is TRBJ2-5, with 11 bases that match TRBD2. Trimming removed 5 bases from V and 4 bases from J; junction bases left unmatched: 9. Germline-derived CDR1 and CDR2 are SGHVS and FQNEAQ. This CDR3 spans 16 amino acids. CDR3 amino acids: CASSGPLAGVPETQYF. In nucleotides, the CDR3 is TGTGCCAGCAGCGGGCCACTAGCGGGAGTTCCAGAGACCCAGTACTTC.

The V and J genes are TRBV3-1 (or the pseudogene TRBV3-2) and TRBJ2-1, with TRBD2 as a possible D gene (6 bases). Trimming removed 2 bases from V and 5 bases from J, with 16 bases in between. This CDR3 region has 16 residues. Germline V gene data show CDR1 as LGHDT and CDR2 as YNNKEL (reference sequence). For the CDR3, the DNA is TGTGCCAGCAGCCAATCATCGGGACTGAAGGACAATGAGCAGTTCTTC. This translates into CASSQSSGLKDNEQFF.

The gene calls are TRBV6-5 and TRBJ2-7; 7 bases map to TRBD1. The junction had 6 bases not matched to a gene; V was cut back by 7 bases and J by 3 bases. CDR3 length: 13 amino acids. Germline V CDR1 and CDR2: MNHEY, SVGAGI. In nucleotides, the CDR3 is TGTGCCAGCATTGGGGACAGCCACTACGAGCAGTACTTC. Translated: CASIGDSHYEQYF.

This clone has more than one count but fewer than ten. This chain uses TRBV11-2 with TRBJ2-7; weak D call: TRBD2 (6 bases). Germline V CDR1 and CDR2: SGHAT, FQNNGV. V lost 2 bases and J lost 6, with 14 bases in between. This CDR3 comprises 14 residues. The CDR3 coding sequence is TGTGCCAGCAGCTTACAAGTTGGGGGGACCGAGCAGTACTTC. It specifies CASSLQVGGTEQYF.

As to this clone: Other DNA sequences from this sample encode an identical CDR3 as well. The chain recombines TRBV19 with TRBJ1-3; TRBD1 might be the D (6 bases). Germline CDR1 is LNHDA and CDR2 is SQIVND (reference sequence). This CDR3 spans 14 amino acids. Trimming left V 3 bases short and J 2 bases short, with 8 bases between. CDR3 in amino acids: CASSIGGTGNTIYF. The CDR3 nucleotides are TGTGCCAGTAGTATTGGGGGCACTGGAAACACCATATATTTT. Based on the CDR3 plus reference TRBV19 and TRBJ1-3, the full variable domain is DGGITQSPKYLFRKEGQNVTLSCEQNLNHDAMYWYRQDPGQGLRLIYYSQIVNDFQKGDIAEGYSVSREKKESFPLTVTSAQKNPTAFYLCASSIGGTGNTIYFGEGSWLTVV.

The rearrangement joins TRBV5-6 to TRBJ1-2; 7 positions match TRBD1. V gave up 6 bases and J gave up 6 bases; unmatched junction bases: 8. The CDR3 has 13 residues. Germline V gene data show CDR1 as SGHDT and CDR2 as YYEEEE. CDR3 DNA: TGTGCCAGCATGGTGGGACAGAATAATGGCTACACCTTC. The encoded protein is CASMVGQNNGYTF.

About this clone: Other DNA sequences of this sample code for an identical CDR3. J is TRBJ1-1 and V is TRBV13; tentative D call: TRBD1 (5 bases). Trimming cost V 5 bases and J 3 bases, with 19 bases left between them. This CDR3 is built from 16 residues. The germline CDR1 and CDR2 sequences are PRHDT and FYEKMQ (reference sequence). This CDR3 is CASSPPGQGADTEAFF. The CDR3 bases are TGTGCCAGCAGCCCTCCCGGCCAAGGGGCAGACACTGAAGCTTTCTTT.

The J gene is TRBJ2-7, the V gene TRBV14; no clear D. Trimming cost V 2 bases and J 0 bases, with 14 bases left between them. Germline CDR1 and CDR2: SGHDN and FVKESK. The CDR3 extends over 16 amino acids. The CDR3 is CASSQTETSFSYEQYF. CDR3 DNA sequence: TGTGCCAGCAGCCAAACCGAGACAAGCTTCTCCTACGAGCAGTACTTC.

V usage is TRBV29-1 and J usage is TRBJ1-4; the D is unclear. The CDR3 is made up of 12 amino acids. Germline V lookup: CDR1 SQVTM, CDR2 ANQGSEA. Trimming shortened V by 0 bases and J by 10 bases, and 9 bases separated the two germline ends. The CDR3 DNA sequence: TGCAGCGTTGAAGATTATGGCAGAAAACTGTTTTTT. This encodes CSVEDYGRKLFF.

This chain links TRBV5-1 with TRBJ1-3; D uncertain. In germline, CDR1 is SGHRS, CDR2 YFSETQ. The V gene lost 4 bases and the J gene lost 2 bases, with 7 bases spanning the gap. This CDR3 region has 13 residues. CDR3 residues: CASSPGAGNTIYF. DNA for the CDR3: TGCGCCAGCAGCCCGGGAGCTGGAAACACCATATATTTT.

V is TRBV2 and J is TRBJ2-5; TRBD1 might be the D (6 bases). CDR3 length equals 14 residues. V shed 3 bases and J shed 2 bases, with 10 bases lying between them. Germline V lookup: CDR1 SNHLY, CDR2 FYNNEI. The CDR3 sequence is CASSELDSQETQYF. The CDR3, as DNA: TGTGCCAGCAGTGAGTTGGACAGTCAAGAGACCCAGTACTTC.